Following are 18 T cell receptor beta chains from one sample sequenced in a study of T cell responses to AZD1222 COVID-19 vaccine. This table comes from immunoSEQ multiplex PCR, and its TCRdb copy is limited to in-frame clones, with some not included. The sample lists around 150,000 clones, around 94% seen once, with 4.5% to 5.5% in the top ten. Sequenced material: peripheral blood, taken 28 days after the second AZD1222 dose. The receptors come from an adult who received the AZD1222 COVID-19 vaccine.

As DNA, the CDR3 is TGTGCCAGCTCACCAGTACCCACTAGCGGGAGAAAGGATACGCAGTATTTT. Residues: CASSPVPTSGRKDTQYF. The chain couples TRBV18 to TRBJ2-3, with 11 bases aligning to TRBD2. V lost 2 bases to trimming and J lost 6 bases; unmatched junction nucleotides: 10. Germline V gene data show CDR1 as KGHSH and CDR2 as LQKENI. CDR3 length: 17 residues.

The V call is TRBV4-2, the J call TRBJ1-3; a weak D match, TRBD1 (5 bases). The germline gives CDR1 LGHNA, CDR2 YNFKEQ. CDR3 length: 18 amino acids. Trimming stripped 0 bases from V and 1 base from J, with 16 bases between. The DNA for the CDR3 is TGTGCCAGCAGCCAAGATCGAGCGGGGCTTGTTTCTGGAAACACCATATATTTT. Protein sequence: CASSQDRAGLVSGNTIYF.

The CDR3 protein is CASSPTGGGGETQYF. The CDR3 DNA reads TGTGCCAGCAGCCCTACAGGGGGGGGAGGAGAGACCCAGTACTTC. The rearrangement joins TRBV5-4 to TRBJ2-5; TRBD1 might be the D (8 bases). Germline lookup yields CDR1 SGHNT and CDR2 YYREEE (reference sequence). The V end lost 4 bases, the J end lost 4 bases, and 17 bases lay between the germline ends. The CDR3 spans 15 residues.

The CDR3 DNA is TGTGCCAGCAGTGACGGCTGGCGAACTGGAAACACCATATATTTT. Translating it yields CASSDGWRTGNTIYF. The chain couples TRBV25-1 to TRBJ1-3, with D unresolved. The V end was cut by 3 bases, the J end by 2 bases, with 11 bases between. CDR1 and CDR2 (germline): MGHDK, SYGVNS. The length of the CDR3 is 15 residues.

The gene calls are TRBV9 and TRBJ1-5, with a possible D match to TRBD1 (6 bases). The CDR3 loop spans 15 amino acids. CDR1 SGDLS and CDR2 YYNGEE come from the germline V gene. V was trimmed by 0 bases and J by 4 bases, leaving 11 bases between them. Here the CDR3 DNA reads TGTGCCAGCAGCGTAGGACAGGAGAAAAATCAGCCCCAGCATTTT. Protein sequence: CASSVGQEKNQPQHF.

The rearrangement links TRBV6-4 to TRBJ2-7; 7 bases align to TRBD2. CDR3 length equals 14 residues. The V gene's germline CDR1 is MRHNA and CDR2 SNTAGT. V trimming: 8 bases; J trimming: 5 bases; junction bases outside the gene matches: 12. The CDR3 here is CASEEGGPGDEQYF. The CDR3 DNA sequence: TGTGCCAGCGAGGAGGGAGGGCCCGGAGACGAGCAGTACTTC.

The chain couples TRBV6-5 to TRBJ2-3; D possibly uses TRBD1 or TRBD2 (5 bases each). The CDR3 length is 14 residues. V was cut by 2 bases and J by 3 bases, with 9 bases left in between. The germline CDR1 and CDR2 sequences are MNHEY and SVGAGI. The CDR3 sequence: CASSYLRGTDTQYF. CDR3 sequence (DNA): TGTGCCAGCAGTTACCTGAGGGGAACAGATACGCAGTATTTT.

The chain joins TRBV5-8 to TRBJ2-1; the D is unclear. Germline values: CDR1 SGHTS, CDR2 YDEGEE. V was trimmed by 0 bases and J by 8 bases, leaving 15 bases between them. The CDR3 is 15 residues long. The CDR3 sequence: CASSLALTTLDEQFF. CDR3 nucleotides: TGTGCCAGCAGCTTGGCCCTCACCACTCTGGATGAGCAGTTCTTC.

The V gene is TRBV18, the J gene TRBJ2-3; the D gene could be TRBD1 or TRBD2 (5 bases each). The length of the CDR3 is 16 residues. Germline CDR1 is KGHSH and CDR2 is LQKENI. The V and J ends lost 1 base and 2 bases respectively, with 13 bases between them. This CDR3 is CASSPRSRETTDTQYF. DNA of the CDR3: TGTGCCAGCTCACCACGAAGCAGGGAGACCACAGATACGCAGTATTTT.

The gene calls are TRBV30 and TRBJ1-6; D is undetermined. Germline V gives CDR1 GTSNPN, CDR2 SVGIG (reference sequence). This CDR3 region has 15 residues. V was cut by 2 bases and J by 10 bases, with 18 bases left in between. The CDR3 loop is CAWSPGNHQESPLHF. For the CDR3, the DNA is TGTGCCTGGAGTCCGGGGAACCACCAGGAGTCACCCCTCCACTTT.

The chain uses TRBV6-2 or TRBV6-3 and TRBJ2-3; D is unclear. The germline V and J ends were trimmed by 6 bases and 6 bases, with 13 bases remaining between them. CDR1 is MNHEY, CDR2 SVGEGT, per germline. The CDR3 loop spans 13 amino acids. The CDR3 here is CASSPGVRDTQYF. The CDR3 region has the DNA TGTGCCAGCAGCCCCGGTGTGCGGGATACGCAGTATTTT.

The rearrangement uses TRBV24-1 and TRBJ1-5; D remains unclear. Germline V gene sequence: CDR1 KGHDR, CDR2 SFDVKD. The CDR3 is 12 residues long. V was shortened by 9 bases and J by 11 bases, with 16 bases between the two germline ends. CDR3 sequence: CATENGRGAQHF. DNA for the CDR3: TGTGCCACCGAGAACGGGCGCGGGGCCCAGCATTTT.

The chain combines TRBV18 with TRBJ1-2, with D perhaps TRBD1 (5 bases). Trimming took off 3 bases at V and 3 bases at J, with 8 bases between the two ends. The CDR3 length is 13 residues. Germline V lookup: CDR1 KGHSH, CDR2 LQKENI. DNA for the CDR3: TGTGCCAGCTCACCTCAGGGATACTATGGCTACACCTTC. Encoded protein: CASSPQGYYGYTF.

This sequence joins TRBV6-5 and TRBJ2-1; 7 bases are a match to TRBD2. V lost 6 bases and J lost 2; bases outside the gene matches: 4. Germline loops: CDR1 MNHEY, CDR2 SVGAGI. The CDR3 has 14 amino acids. CDR3 bases: TGTGCCAGCAGAGGGCGGGAGACCTACAATGAGCAGTTCTTC. Its protein product is CASRGRETYNEQFF.

The V call is TRBV4-1, the J call TRBJ2-5; 8 nucleotides line up with TRBD2. Per germline, CDR1 MGHRA and CDR2 YSYEKL. The CDR3 is 17 amino acids. With 3 bases clipped from V and 5 bases from J, the junction kept 14 bases outside the gene matches. The DNA of the CDR3 is TGCGCCAGCAGCCACCGACTAGCGTCGGAGTCCGGGGAGACCCAGTACTTC. Translation: CASSHRLASESGETQYF.

In its sample, this clone was seen once. The chain links TRBV7-2 to TRBJ1-1; D is possibly TRBD1 (5 bases). V was shortened by 1 base and J by 5 bases, with 11 bases between the two germline ends. Germline V gene data show CDR1 as SGHTA and CDR2 as FQGNSA. The CDR3 spans 14 residues. This CDR3 reads CASSLVGRGTEAFF. The CDR3, as DNA: TGTGCCAGCAGCTTAGTAGGTCGGGGGACTGAAGCTTTCTTT.

The chain combines TRBV30 with TRBJ2-7; D gene unclear. Germline values: CDR1 GTSNPN, CDR2 SVGIG (reference sequence). V was clipped by 5 bases and J by 3 bases, with 11 bases between them. This CDR3 spans 12 amino acids. The CDR3 DNA sequence: TGTGCCTGGGCTAGTGGTGTCTACGAGCAGTACTTC. It yields the protein CAWASGVYEQYF.

The J gene is TRBJ2-7, the V gene TRBV18; a possible D gene is TRBD2 (5 bases). In germline, CDR1 is KGHSH, CDR2 LQKENI. The V end lost 4 bases, the J end lost 4 bases, and 8 bases lay between the germline ends. The CDR3 totals 12 residues. Here the CDR3 reads CASSRERYEQYF. In DNA form, the CDR3 reads TGTGCCAGCTCACGGGAGAGGTACGAGCAGTACTTC.